Shown below are 26 T cell receptor beta chains from a single sample sequenced in a study of shared clonotypes between healthy human individuals (dated by TCRdb to the early 2020s). Libraries were prepared through the immunoSEQ multiplex PCR assay. The clones in this table, taken by TCRdb from immuneACCESS, are in-frame only. Not every clone is retained; where verified, under half of the shortfall comes from an unresolved V gene, and the cause of the rest is unknown. This sample comprises approximately 1,500,000 clones, roughly 97% of them detected only once. The biggest ten clones account for roughly 1.2% of the sample. Source material: naive CD4+ T cells sorted from blood. This sample's cell subset or site label indicates: CD45RA+ positively selected. The source of these receptors is a man younger than 45 in good health.

The chain recombines TRBV15 with TRBJ1-3; D remains ambiguous. The CDR3 has 15 residues. V was trimmed by 5 bases and J by 4 bases, leaving 15 bases between them. The germline V gene encodes CDR1 LNHNV and CDR2 YYDKDF (reference sequence). The CDR3 loop is CATSSGWPVGNTIYF. CDR3 sequence (DNA): TGTGCCACCAGCTCTGGGTGGCCAGTCGGAAACACCATATATTTT.

J is TRBJ2-1 and V is TRBV21-1; TRBD1, the table's D call, lacks a check against the DNA. TRBV21-1 is a recognized pseudogene. The CDR3 is made up of 16 amino acids. CDR3 in DNA: TGTGCCAGCAGCAAACCGCCCACATGCTCCTACAATGAGCAGTTCTTC. This gives the protein CASSKPPTCSYNEQFF.

The rearrangement uses TRBV10-3 and TRBJ2-5; 11 bases match TRBD2. Germline V gives CDR1 ENHRY, CDR2 SYGVKD. CDR3 length: 14 amino acids. V lost 8 bases to trimming and J lost 5 bases; unmatched junction nucleotides: 7. In nucleotides, the CDR3 is TGTGCCATCGGTAGCGGGAGGGCCAGCGAGACCCAGTACTTC. It yields the protein CAIGSGRASETQYF.

This chain uses TRBV9 with TRBJ1-2, with 10 bases aligning to TRBD1. The CDR3 runs to 16 residues. The V gene's germline CDR1 is SGDLS and CDR2 YYNGEE. With V trimmed by 2 bases and J by 6 bases, 10 bases remained unmatched. The CDR3 DNA follows: TGTGCCAGCAGCGTGTCTTCCGGGACAGGGGAGGATGGCTACACCTTC. The encoded protein is CASSVSSGTGEDGYTF. Full variable domain (missing parts from reference TRBV9 and TRBJ1-2): DSGVTQTPKHLITATGQRVTLRCSPRSGDLSVYWYQQSLDQGLQFLIQYYNGEERAKGNILERFSAQQFPDLHSELNLSSLELGDSALYFCASSVSSGTGEDGYTFGSGTRLTVV.

This clone was counted a single time. The CDR3 DNA follows: TGTGCCATCAGTCCGGGCACCGGGGAGCTGTTTTTT. It is translated as CAISPGTGELFF. V is TRBV10-3 and J is TRBJ2-2; D not resolved. Per germline, CDR1 ENHRY and CDR2 SYGVKD. This CDR3 has 12 amino acids. Trimming took 5 bases from V and 4 from J, leaving 5 bases between them.

The rearrangement joins TRBV11-2 to TRBJ2-7; D is perhaps TRBD2 (6 bases). With 7 bases removed from V and 4 bases from J, the gap between germline ends came to 14 bases. Germline CDR1 and CDR2: SGHAT and FQNNGV. CDR3 length: 13 residues. The CDR3, as DNA: TGTGCCAGCACCCGGATCCGGGGGTACGAGCAGTACTTC. It yields the protein CASTRIRGYEQYF.

The chain employs TRBV19 and TRBJ2-1; 12 nucleotides align to TRBD2. Germline assignment: CDR1 LNHDA and CDR2 SQIVND (reference sequence). V shed 3 bases and J 14 bases; nucleotides not matched to a gene: 8. This CDR3 region has 14 residues. The CDR3 nucleotides are TGTGCCAGTAGTATTCATCTAGCGGGAGGGCCAGAGTTCTTC. Encoded protein: CASSIHLAGGPEFF.

This clone was seen just once. J is TRBJ2-3 and V is TRBV19; D ambiguous. V lost 8 bases to trimming and J lost 2 bases, with 14 bases between them. There are 14 residues in the CDR3. The germline gives CDR1 LNHDA, CDR2 SQIVND (reference sequence). The CDR3 region has the DNA TGTGCCAGTGCCAACAGAGGAGTCACAGATACGCAGTATTTT. Residues: CASANRGVTDTQYF.

The chain joins TRBV9 to TRBJ2-1, with a possible D match to TRBD1 (5 bases). Between the trimmed V and J ends, which lost 0 bases and 9 bases, there was a span of 13 bases. There are 14 residues in the CDR3. Germline V gene lookup returns CDR1 SGDLS and CDR2 YYNGEE. The DNA of the CDR3 is TGTGCCAGCAGCGTAGTATTAGGGGTTGGTGAGCAGTTCTTC. It translates to CASSVVLGVGEQFF.

As for this clone: In the same sample, other DNA sequences code for this CDR3. J is TRBJ2-2 and V is TRBV5-4, with D uncertain. Looked up from germline, CDR1 is SGHNT and CDR2 is YYREEE (reference sequence). This CDR3 is 12 amino acids long. V was cut by 1 base and J by 2 bases, with 0 bases left in between. The CDR3 sequence: CASSLNTGELFF. In DNA form, the CDR3 reads TGTGCCAGCAGCTTGAACACCGGGGAGCTGTTTTTT. Complete variable domain (other parts from reference TRBV5-4 and TRBJ2-2): ETGVTQSPTHLIKTRGQQVTLRCSSQSGHNTVSWYQQALGQGPQFIFQYYREEENGRGNFPPRFSGLQFPNYSSELNVNALELDDSALYLCASSLNTGELFFGEGSRLTVL.

This chain joins TRBV7-3 and TRBJ2-4, with a weak D call TRBD1 (5 bases). V lost 3 bases to trimming and J lost 2 bases, with 11 bases between them. Per the germline V gene, CDR1 is SGHTA and CDR2 is FQGTGA. The CDR3 sequence is 15 residues long. As DNA, the CDR3 is TGTGCCAGCAGCTTGGGGCGCGATCCCAAAAACATTCAGTACTTC. Translating it yields CASSLGRDPKNIQYF.

V is TRBV27 and J is TRBJ1-2, with TRBD1 as a possible D gene (6 bases). The CDR3 sequence is 16 residues long. Germline V gene data show CDR1 as MNHEY and CDR2 as SMNVEV (reference sequence). V lost 2 bases, J lost 4 bases, and 17 bases lay in between. CDR3 sequence reads: CASSLRVPGDPYGYTF. The CDR3, as DNA: TGTGCCAGCAGTTTAAGAGTCCCAGGGGACCCCTATGGCTACACCTTC.

The chain couples TRBV9 to TRBJ2-2; 7 nucleotides line up with TRBD2. In germline, CDR1 is SGDLS, CDR2 YYNGEE. V trimming: 4 bases; J trimming: 7 bases; junction bases outside the gene matches: 10. This CDR3 has 15 amino acids. CDR3 residues: CASSPHGVAGGELFF. The CDR3 DNA reads TGTGCCAGCAGCCCCCATGGGGTAGCGGGCGGGGAGCTGTTTTTT.

CDR3 bases: TGTGCCAGCAGCACCAGGGGTTTAAGCACAGATACGCAGTATTTT. Amino acid sequence: CASSTRGLSTDTQYF. The V gene is TRBV5-8, the J gene TRBJ2-3, with D maybe TRBD1 (6 bases). Germline CDR1 SGHTS, CDR2 YDEGEE. Deletions cut 4 bases from V and 0 bases from J, with 12 bases between. The CDR3 has 15 residues.

The rearrangement links TRBV28 to TRBJ2-7, with D perhaps matching TRBD1 (5 bases). Germline-derived CDR1 and CDR2 are MDHEN and SYDVKM. V dropped 3 bases and J dropped 3 bases, with 9 bases sitting between them. The CDR3 loop spans 13 amino acids. In DNA form, the CDR3 reads TGTGCCAGCAGTTTCACAGGTCTCTACGAGCAGTACTTC. This sequence encodes CASSFTGLYEQYF. Together with reference TRBV28 and TRBJ2-7, the CDR3 gives the full variable domain: DVKVTQSSRYLVKRTGEKVFLECVQDMDHENMFWYRQDPGLGLRLIYFSYDVKMKEKGDIPEGYSVSREKKERFSLILESASTNQTSMYLCASSFTGLYEQYFGPGTRLTVT.

The chain joins TRBV9 to TRBJ2-7; D gene ambiguous. The germline V and J ends were trimmed by 0 bases and 2 bases, with 9 bases remaining between them. CDR3 size: 14 residues. Germline values: CDR1 SGDLS, CDR2 YYNGEE. This CDR3 is CASSVDYSTYEQYF. CDR3 in DNA: TGTGCCAGCAGCGTAGATTACAGTACCTACGAGCAGTACTTC.

The chain combines TRBV28 with TRBJ2-1; 7 positions match TRBD2. V trimming: 3 bases; J trimming: 1 base; junction bases outside the gene matches: 9. This CDR3 has 17 amino acids. Germline lookup yields CDR1 MDHEN and CDR2 SYDVKM. Here the CDR3 reads CASSFVVAGVSYNEQFF. The CDR3 bases are TGTGCCAGCAGTTTCGTAGTGGCGGGAGTATCCTACAATGAGCAGTTCTTC.

Points on this clone: Other DNA sequences of this sample code for an identical CDR3. V is TRBV2 and J is TRBJ1-5, with unresolved D. CDR1 is SNHLY, CDR2 FYNNEI, per germline. This CDR3 spans 12 amino acids. Trimming removed 6 bases from V and 0 bases from J, with 3 bases in between. CDR3 amino acids: CASSGSNQPQHF. The CDR3 region has the DNA TGTGCCAGCAGCGGTAGCAATCAGCCCCAGCATTTT.

A single count supports this clone. The V call is TRBV7-2, the J call TRBJ2-5; TRBD1 matches at 8 bases. CDR1 is SGHTA and CDR2 is FQGNSA in the germline V gene. J gave up 5 bases and V 5 bases, and 7 bases lay outside the gene matches. The CDR3 spans 14 residues. The DNA of the CDR3 is TGTGCCAGCAGCCAAGGACAGGGAGCGGAGACCCAGTACTTC. Residues: CASSQGQGAETQYF.

The V call is TRBV30, the J call TRBJ2-2; 7 nucleotides match TRBD1. Germline loops: CDR1 GTSNPN, CDR2 SVGIG (reference sequence). This CDR3 contains 13 residues. J gave up 5 bases and V 8 bases, and 8 bases lay outside the gene matches. CDR3 protein: CAGTGTATGELFF. In DNA, the CDR3 is TGTGCCGGGACCGGGACAGCTACCGGGGAGCTGTTTTTT.

The rearrangement uses TRBV28 and TRBJ2-7, with D perhaps TRBD1 (5 bases). The CDR3 loop spans 14 amino acids. Germline V lookup: CDR1 MDHEN, CDR2 SYDVKM. V lost 2 bases, J lost 6 bases, and 14 bases lay in between. CDR3 nucleotide sequence: TGTGCCAGCAGTTTAGGGGCAGACGTCGGCGAGCAGTACTTC. Its translation: CASSLGADVGEQYF.

The gene calls are TRBV6-6 and TRBJ2-1, with 8 nucleotides matching TRBD2. J gave up 3 bases and V 7 bases, and 8 bases lay outside the gene matches. The germline CDR1 and CDR2 sequences are MNHNY and SVGAGI (reference sequence). CDR3 length: 15 amino acids. The CDR3 loop reads CASTLSGTSYNEQFF. The CDR3 DNA sequence: TGTGCCAGCACCTTATCTGGGACTAGCTACAATGAGCAGTTCTTC.

V gene TRBV15 combines with J gene TRBJ2-7; weak D call: TRBD1 (5 bases). Trimming pared 0 bases from V and 5 bases from J, leaving 14 bases between. The CDR3 totals 15 residues. Looked up from germline, CDR1 is LNHNV and CDR2 is YYDKDF (reference sequence). CDR3 nucleotide sequence: TGTGCCACCAGCAGAGATCCGCAGGGTGTCGACGAGCAGTACTTC. It encodes CATSRDPQGVDEQYF. The whole variable domain, remainder taken from reference TRBV15 and TRBJ2-7, is DAMVIQNPRYQVTQFGKPVTLSCSQTLNHNVMYWYQQKSSQAPKLLFHYYDKDFNNEADTPDNFQSRRPNTSFCFLDIRSPGLGDTAMYLCATSRDPQGVDEQYFGPGTRLTVT.

The gene calls are TRBV28 and TRBJ1-4, with D perhaps matching TRBD1 (6 bases). V was clipped by 7 bases and J by 5 bases, with 14 bases between them. Germline CDR1 is MDHEN and CDR2 is SYDVKM. This CDR3 region has 14 residues. The CDR3 bases are TGTGCCAGCATGAGACAGGTCCCAAATGAAAAACTGTTTTTT. Protein: CASMRQVPNEKLFF.

The chain couples TRBV18 to TRBJ2-7; 9 positions agree with TRBD1. Per the germline V gene, CDR1 is KGHSH and CDR2 is LQKENI. V dropped 3 bases and J dropped 1; count of bases not matched to a gene: 7. The CDR3 runs to 16 residues. CDR3 region: CASSPQGQGGSYEQYF. CDR3 in DNA: TGTGCCAGCTCACCGCAGGGACAGGGAGGATCCTACGAGCAGTACTTC.

The chain has TRBV4-1 and TRBJ2-7; 9 bases are shared with TRBD1. Germline lookup yields CDR1 MGHRA and CDR2 YSYEKL. The CDR3 has 16 amino acids. V trimming: 0 bases; J trimming: 2 bases; junction bases outside the gene matches: 5. CDR3 loop: CASSQDWGTGTYEQYF. The CDR3 bases are TGCGCCAGCAGCCAAGATTGGGGGACAGGGACCTACGAGCAGTACTTC.